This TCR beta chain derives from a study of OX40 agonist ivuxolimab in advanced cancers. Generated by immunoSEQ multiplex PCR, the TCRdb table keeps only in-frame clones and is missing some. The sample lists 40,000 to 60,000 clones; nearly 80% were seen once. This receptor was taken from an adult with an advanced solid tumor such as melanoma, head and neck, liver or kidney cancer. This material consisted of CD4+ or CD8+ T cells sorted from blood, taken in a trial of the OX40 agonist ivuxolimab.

CDR3 DNA sequence: TGTGCCAGCAGCCAAACCCGGGGACTCATCTACGAGCAGTACTTC. It translates to CASSQTRGLIYEQYF. J is TRBJ2-7 and V is TRBV4-2; D perhaps matches TRBD2 (6 bases). The V end lost 2 bases, the J end lost 3 bases, and 14 bases lay between the germline ends. CDR1 LGHNA and CDR2 YNFKEQ come from the germline V gene. This CDR3 comprises 15 residues.